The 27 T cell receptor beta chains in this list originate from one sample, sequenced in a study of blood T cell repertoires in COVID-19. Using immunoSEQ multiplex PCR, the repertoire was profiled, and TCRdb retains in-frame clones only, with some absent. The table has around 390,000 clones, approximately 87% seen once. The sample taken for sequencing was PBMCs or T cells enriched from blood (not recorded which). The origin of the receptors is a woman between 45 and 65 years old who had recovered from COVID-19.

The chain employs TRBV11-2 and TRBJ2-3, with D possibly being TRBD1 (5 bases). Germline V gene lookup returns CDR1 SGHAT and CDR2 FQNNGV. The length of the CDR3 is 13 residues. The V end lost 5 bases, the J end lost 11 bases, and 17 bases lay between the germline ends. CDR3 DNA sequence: TGTGCCAGCAGCCCACCACAGGCGAGAGTGCAGTATTTT. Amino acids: CASSPPQARVQYF.

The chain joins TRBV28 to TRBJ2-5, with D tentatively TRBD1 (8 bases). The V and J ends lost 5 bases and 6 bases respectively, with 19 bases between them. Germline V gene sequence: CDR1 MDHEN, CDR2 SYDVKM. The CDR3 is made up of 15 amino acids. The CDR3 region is CASSGGDRTSQTQYF. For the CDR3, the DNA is TGTGCCAGCAGTGGGGGGGACAGGACTTCGCAGACCCAGTACTTC.

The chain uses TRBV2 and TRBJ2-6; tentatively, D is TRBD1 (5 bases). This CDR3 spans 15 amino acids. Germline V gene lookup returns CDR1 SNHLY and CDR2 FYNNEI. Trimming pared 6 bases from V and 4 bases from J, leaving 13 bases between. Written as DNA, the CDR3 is TGTGCCAGCAGCGGGTTAGGGGTCGGGGCCAACGTCCTGACTTTC. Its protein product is CASSGLGVGANVLTF.

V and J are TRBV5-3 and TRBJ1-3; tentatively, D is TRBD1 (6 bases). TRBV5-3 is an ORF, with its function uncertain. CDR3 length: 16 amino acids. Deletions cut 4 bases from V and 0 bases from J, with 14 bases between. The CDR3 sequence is CARSQGTPYSGNTIYF. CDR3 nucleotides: TGTGCCAGAAGCCAAGGGACACCCTACTCTGGAAACACCATATATTTT.

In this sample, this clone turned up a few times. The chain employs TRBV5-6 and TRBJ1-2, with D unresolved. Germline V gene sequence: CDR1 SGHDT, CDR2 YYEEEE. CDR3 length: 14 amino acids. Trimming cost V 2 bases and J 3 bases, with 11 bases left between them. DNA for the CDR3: TGTGCCAGCAGCTTCAAGTTGGCGGACTATGGCTACACCTTC. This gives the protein CASSFKLADYGYTF.

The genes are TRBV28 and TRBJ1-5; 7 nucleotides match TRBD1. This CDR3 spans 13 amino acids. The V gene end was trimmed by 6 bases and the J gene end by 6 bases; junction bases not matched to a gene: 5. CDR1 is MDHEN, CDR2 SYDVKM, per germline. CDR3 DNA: TGTGCCAGCAGCCCAGGGGGTGGTCAGCCCCAGCATTTT. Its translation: CASSPGGGQPQHF.

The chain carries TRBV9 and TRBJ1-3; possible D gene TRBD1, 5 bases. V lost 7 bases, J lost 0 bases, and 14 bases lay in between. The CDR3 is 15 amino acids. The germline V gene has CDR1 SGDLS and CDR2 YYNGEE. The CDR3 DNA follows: TGTGCCAGCGGACCGGACACCTTCTCTGGAAACACCATATATTTT. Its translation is CASGPDTFSGNTIYF.

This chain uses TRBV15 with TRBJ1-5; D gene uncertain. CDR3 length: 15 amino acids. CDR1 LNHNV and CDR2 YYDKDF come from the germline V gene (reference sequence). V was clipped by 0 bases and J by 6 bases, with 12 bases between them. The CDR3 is CATSRDRQEGQPQHF. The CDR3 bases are TGTGCCACCAGCAGAGATCGGCAGGAGGGTCAGCCCCAGCATTTT.

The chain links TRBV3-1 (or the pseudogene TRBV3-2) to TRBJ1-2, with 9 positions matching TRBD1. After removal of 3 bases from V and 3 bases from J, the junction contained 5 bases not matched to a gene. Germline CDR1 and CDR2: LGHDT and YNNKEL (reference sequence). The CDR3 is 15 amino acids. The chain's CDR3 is CASSQTDRGYYGYTF. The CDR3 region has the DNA TGTGCCAGCAGCCAGACTGACAGGGGGTACTATGGCTACACCTTC.

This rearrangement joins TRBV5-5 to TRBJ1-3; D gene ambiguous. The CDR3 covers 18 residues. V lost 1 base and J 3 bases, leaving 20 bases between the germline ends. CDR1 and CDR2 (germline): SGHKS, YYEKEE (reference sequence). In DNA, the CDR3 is TGTGCCAGCAGCTTGCCCCCGCCACTGGCTCTAGGTGGAAACACCATATATTTT. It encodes CASSLPPPLALGGNTIYF.

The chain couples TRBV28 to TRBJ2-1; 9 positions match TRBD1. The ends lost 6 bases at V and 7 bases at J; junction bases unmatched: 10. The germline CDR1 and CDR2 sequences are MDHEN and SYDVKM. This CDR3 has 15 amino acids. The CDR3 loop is CASSHAGTGLNEQFF. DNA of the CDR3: TGTGCCAGCAGCCACGCCGGGACAGGGTTGAATGAGCAGTTCTTC.

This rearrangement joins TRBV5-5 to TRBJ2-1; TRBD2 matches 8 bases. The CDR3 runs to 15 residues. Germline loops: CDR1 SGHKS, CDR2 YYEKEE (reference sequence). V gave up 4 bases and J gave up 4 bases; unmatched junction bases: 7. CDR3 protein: CASSTTAGGYNEQFF. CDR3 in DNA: TGTGCCAGCAGCACAACGGCGGGGGGTTACAATGAGCAGTTCTTC.

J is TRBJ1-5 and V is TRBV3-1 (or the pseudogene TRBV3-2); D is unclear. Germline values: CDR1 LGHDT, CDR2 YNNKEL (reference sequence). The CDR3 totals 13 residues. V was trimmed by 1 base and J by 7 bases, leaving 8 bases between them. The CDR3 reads CASSQGIGQPQHF. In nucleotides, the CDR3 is TGTGCCAGCAGCCAAGGCATCGGGCAGCCCCAGCATTTT.

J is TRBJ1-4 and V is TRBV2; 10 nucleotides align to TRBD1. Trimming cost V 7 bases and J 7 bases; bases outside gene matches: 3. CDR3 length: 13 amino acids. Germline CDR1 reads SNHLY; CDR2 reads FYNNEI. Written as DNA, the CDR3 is TGTGCCAGCATCCGGGACAGGGGTGAAAAACTGTTTTTT. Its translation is CASIRDRGEKLFF.

CDR3 coding DNA: TGTGCCAGCAGTCCCGGCGCGGAGCTAAACATTCAGTACTTC. Translating gives CASSPGAELNIQYF. J is TRBJ2-4 and V is TRBV6-5; D call uncertain. Trimming shortened V by 5 bases and J by 6 bases, and 14 bases separated the two germline ends. The CDR3 spans 14 residues. CDR1 is MNHEY and CDR2 is SVGAGI in the germline V gene.

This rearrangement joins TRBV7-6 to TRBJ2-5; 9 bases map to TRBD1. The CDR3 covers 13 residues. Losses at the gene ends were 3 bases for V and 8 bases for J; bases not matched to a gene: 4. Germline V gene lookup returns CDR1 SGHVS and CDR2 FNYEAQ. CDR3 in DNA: TGTGCCAGCAGCTTGGGGACAGGGAATACCCAGTACTTC. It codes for CASSLGTGNTQYF.

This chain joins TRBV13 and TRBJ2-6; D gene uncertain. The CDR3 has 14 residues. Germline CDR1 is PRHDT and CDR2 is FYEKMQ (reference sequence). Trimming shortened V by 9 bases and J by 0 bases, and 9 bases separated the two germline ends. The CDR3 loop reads CASRWSSGANVLTF. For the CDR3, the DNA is TGTGCCAGTAGGTGGAGCTCTGGGGCCAACGTCCTGACTTTC.

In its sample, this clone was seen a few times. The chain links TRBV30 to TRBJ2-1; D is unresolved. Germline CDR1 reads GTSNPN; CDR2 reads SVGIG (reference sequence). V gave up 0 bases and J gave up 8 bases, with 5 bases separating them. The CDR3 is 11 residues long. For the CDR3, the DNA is TGTGCCTGGAGTGTACAGTATGAGCAGTTCTTC. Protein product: CAWSVQYEQFF.

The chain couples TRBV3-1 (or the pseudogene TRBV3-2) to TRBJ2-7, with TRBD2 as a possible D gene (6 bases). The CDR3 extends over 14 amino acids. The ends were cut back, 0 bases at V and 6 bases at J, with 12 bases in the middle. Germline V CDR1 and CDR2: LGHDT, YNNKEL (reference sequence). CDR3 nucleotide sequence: TGTGCCAGCAGCCAAGAATGGCTGGGGGGCGAGCAGTACTTC. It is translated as CASSQEWLGGEQYF.

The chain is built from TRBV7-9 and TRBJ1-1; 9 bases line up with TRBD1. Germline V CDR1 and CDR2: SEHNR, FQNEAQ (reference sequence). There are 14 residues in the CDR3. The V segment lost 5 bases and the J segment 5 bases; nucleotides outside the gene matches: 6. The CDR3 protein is CASSPQGAGTEAFF. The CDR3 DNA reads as TGTGCCAGCAGCCCACAGGGGGCTGGGACTGAAGCTTTCTTT.

The CDR3 region has the DNA TGTGCCAGCAGCCTTGCGCGACAGGGGAATGAAAAACTGTTTTTT. Translating gives CASSLARQGNEKLFF. V gene TRBV3-1 (or the pseudogene TRBV3-2) combines with J gene TRBJ1-4; 8 bases map to TRBD1. Germline CDR1 reads LGHDT; CDR2 reads YNNKEL (reference sequence). This CDR3 is built from 15 residues. The V and J ends lost 4 bases and 5 bases, in that order; junction bases with no gene match: 6.

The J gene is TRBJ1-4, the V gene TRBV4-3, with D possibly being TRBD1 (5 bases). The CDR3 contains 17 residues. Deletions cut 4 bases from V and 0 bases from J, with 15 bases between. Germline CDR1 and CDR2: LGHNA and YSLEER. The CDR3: CASSPGPQGATNEKLFF. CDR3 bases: TGCGCCAGCAGCCCCGGCCCCCAGGGCGCAACTAATGAAAAACTGTTTTTT.

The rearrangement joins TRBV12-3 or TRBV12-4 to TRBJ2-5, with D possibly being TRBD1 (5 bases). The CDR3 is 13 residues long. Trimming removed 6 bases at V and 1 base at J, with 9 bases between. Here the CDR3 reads CASRATAQETQYF. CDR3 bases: TGTGCCAGCAGGGCGACAGCCCAAGAGACCCAGTACTTC.

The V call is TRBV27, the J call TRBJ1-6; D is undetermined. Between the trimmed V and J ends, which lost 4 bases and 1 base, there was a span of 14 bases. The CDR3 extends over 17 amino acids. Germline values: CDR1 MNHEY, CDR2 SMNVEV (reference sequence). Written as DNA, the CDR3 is TGTGCCAGCAGTTCCACCGGGGATTTATCCTATAATTCACCCCTCCACTTT. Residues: CASSSTGDLSYNSPLHF.

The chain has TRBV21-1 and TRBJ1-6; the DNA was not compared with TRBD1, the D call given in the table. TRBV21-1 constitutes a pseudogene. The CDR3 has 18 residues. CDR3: CASSKGGGTGSLNSPLHF. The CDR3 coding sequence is TGTGCCAGCAGCAAAGGGGGTGGGACAGGGAGTTTGAATTCACCCCTCCACTTT.

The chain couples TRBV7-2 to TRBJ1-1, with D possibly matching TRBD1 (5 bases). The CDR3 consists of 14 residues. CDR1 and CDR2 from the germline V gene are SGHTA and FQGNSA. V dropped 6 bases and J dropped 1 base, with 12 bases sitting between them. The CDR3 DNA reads TGTGCCAGCAGGATTGGGCAGGGGAACACTGAAGCTTTCTTT. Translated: CASRIGQGNTEAFF.

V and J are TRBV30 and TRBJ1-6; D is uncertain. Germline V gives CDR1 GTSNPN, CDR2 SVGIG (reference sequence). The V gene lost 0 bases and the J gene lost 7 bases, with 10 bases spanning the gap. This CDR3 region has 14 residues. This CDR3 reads CAWSVRLLNSPLHF. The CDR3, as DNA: TGTGCCTGGAGTGTACGACTGCTAAATTCACCCCTCCACTTT.